The present T cell receptor (beta chain) was sequenced within a study of blood T cell repertoires in COVID-19. Repertoires were generated with immunoSEQ multiplex PCR, while TCRdb's copy carries only in-frame clones and drops some. The sample shows approximately 150,000 clones, around 80% of them seen only once. The germline gives CDR1 MGHDK, CDR2 SYGVNS. The V segment lost 7 bases and the J segment 9 bases; nucleotides outside the gene matches: 15. The CDR3 length is 16 residues. Material: peripheral blood. The rearrangement uses TRBV25-1 and TRBJ2-1; 10 nucleotides line up with TRBD2. This sequence was found in a man between 65 and 85 years old who had recovered from COVID-19. The CDR3, as DNA: TGTGCCAGCACATCCTTCTCCGGGACTAGCGTTGGTGAGCAGTTCTTC. Residues: CASTSFSGTSVGEQFF.